This TCR beta chain was captured in a study of cytomegalovirus exposure and HLA in healthy donors. This CDR3 is built from 12 residues. V gave up 1 base and J gave up 7 bases, with 8 bases separating them. Germline CDR1 is SGHRS and CDR2 is YFSETQ. PCR involved 60 Vbeta and 13 Jbeta primers. Profiled with immunoSEQ multiplex PCR; TCRdb holds only in-frame clones, not every one. The table shows roughly 99,000 clones, with around two thirds occurring only once. The clonotype was recovered from a woman aged 40 to 50 in good health and CMV-seropositive. The sequenced sample was PBMCs. The rearrangement joins TRBV5-1 to TRBJ1-1; D may be TRBD1 (5 bases). CDR3 nucleotide sequence: TGCGCCAGCAGCTTGAAAGGGGATGAAGCTTTCTTT. This gives the protein CASSLKGDEAFF. The full variable domain, with the rest looked up from reference TRBV5-1 and TRBJ1-1, is KAGVTQTPRYLIKTRGQQVTLSCSPISGHRSVSWYQQTPGQGLQFLFEYFSETQRNKGNFPGRFSGRQFSNSRSEMNVSTLELGDSALYLCASSLKGDEAFFGQGTRLTVV.